This T cell receptor (beta chain) was retrieved from a study of radiotherapy plus CTLA-4 blockade in lung cancer. Study as a whole: In around 17% of patients, objective responses were seen; 31% had disease control.

Treatment of patients with chemo-refractory metastatic non-small-cell lung cancer consisted of focal radiation plus CTLA-4 blockade with ipilimumab. Study-level points and caveats: Alongside interferon-beta, early blood T cell clone dynamics were reportedly the best predictor of response. In blood, tumor-derived TCR clones expanded after radiotherapy plus ipilimumab.

The CDR3 runs to 11 residues. With 9 bases clipped from V and 6 bases from J, the junction kept 2 bases outside the gene matches. Germline CDR1 reads LNHDA; CDR2 reads SQIVND (reference sequence). Assay: immunoSEQ multiplex PCR; the TCRdb copy retains only in-frame clones and omits some. This table has about 85,000 clones, about 90% appearing once. This clone was seen a handful of times. Its antigen is currently unknown. The starting material was peripheral blood, obtained from a patient treated with radiotherapy plus ipilimumab. The TCR was taken from a human donor with non-small cell lung cancer who had a partial response to radiotherapy plus ipilimumab. The V call is TRBV19, the J call TRBJ2-7, with TRBD1 matching over 10 bases. CDR3 loop: CASWDRGEQYF. In nucleotides, the CDR3 is TGTGCCAGCTGGGACAGGGGCGAGCAGTACTTC.